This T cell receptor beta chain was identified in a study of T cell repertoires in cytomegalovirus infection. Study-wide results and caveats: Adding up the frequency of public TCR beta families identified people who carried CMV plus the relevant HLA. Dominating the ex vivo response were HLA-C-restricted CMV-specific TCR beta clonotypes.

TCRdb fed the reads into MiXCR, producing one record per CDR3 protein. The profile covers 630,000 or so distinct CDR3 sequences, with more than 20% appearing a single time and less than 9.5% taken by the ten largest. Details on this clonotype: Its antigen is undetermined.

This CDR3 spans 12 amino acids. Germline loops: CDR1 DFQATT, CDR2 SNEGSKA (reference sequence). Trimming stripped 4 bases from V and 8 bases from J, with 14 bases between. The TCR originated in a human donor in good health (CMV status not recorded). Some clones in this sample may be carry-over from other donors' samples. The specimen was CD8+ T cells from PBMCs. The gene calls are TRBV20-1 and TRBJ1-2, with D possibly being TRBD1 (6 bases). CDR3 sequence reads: CSAIGTPEGYTF. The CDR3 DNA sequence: TGCAGTGCTATCGGGACACCCGAGGGCTACACCTTC.